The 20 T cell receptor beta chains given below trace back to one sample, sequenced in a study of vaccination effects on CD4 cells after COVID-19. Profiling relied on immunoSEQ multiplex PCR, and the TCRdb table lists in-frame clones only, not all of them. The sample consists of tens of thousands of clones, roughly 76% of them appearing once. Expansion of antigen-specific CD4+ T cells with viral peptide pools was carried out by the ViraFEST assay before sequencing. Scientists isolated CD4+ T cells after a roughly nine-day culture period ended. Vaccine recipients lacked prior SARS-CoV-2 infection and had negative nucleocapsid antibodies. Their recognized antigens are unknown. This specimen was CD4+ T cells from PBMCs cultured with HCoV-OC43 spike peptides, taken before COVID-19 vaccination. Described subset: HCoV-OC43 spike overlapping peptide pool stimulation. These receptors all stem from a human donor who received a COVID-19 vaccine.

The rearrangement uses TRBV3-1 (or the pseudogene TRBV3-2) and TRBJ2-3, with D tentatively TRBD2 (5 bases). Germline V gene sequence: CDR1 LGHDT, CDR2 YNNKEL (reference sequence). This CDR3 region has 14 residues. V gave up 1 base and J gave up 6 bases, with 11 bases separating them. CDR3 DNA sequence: TGTGCCAGCAGCCAAGGACTACGGGCGGATACGCAGTATTTT. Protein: CASSQGLRADTQYF.

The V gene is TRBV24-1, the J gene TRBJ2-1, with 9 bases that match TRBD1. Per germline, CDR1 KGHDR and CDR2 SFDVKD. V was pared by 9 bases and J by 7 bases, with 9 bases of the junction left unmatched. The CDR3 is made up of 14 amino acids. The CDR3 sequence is CATPRETGGNEQFF. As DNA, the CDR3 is TGTGCCACCCCGAGGGAGACAGGGGGGAATGAGCAGTTCTTC.

CDR3 sequence (DNA): TGCAGCGCTCATACCGGGACAGGGTTGTCTGATACGCAGTATTTT. Protein: CSAHTGTGLSDTQYF. The J gene is TRBJ2-3, the V gene TRBV29-1; 9 bases agree with TRBD1. The V and J ends lost 7 bases and 6 bases, in that order; junction bases with no gene match: 14. Looked up from germline, CDR1 is SQVTM and CDR2 is ANQGSEA. CDR3 size: 15 residues.

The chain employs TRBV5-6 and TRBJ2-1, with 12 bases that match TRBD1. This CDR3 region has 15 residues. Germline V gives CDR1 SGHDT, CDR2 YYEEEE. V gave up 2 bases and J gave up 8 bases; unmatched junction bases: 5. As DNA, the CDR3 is TGTGCCAGCAGCTTTTTTGGGACAGGGGGCCATGAGCAGTTCTTC. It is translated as CASSFFGTGGHEQFF.

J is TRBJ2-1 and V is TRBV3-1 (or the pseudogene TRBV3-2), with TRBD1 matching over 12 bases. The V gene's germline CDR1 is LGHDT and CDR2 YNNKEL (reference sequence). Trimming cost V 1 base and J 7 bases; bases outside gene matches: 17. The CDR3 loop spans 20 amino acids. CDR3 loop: CASSQGEGTGGGPESNEQFF. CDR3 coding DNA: TGTGCCAGCAGCCAAGGGGAGGGGACAGGGGGCGGACCGGAGAGTAATGAGCAGTTCTTC.

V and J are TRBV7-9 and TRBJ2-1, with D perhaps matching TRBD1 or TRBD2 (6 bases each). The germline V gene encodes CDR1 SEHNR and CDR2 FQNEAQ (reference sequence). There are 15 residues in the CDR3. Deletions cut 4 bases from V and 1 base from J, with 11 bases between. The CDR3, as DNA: TGTGCCAGCAGCTCCTGGGGGGCTTCCTACAATGAGCAGTTCTTC. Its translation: CASSSWGASYNEQFF.

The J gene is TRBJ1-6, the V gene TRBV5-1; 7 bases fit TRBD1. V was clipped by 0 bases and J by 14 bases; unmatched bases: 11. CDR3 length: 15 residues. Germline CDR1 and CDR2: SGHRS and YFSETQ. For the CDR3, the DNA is TGCGCCAGCAGCTTGGCGGGACAGCCTGTCGAGGCCCTCCACTTT. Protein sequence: CASSLAGQPVEALHF.

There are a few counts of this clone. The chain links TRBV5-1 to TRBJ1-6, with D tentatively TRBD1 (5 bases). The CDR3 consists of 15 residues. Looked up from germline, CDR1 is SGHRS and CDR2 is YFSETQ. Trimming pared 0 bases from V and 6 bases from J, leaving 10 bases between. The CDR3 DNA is TGCGCCAGCAGCTTGGGACAGTTACTTAATTCACCCCTCCACTTT. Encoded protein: CASSLGQLLNSPLHF. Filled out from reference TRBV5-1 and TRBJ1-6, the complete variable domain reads KAGVTQTPRYLIKTRGQQVTLSCSPISGHRSVSWYQQTPGQGLQFLFEYFSETQRNKGNFPGRFSGRQFSNSRSEMNVSTLELGDSALYLCASSLGQLLNSPLHFGNGTRLTVT.

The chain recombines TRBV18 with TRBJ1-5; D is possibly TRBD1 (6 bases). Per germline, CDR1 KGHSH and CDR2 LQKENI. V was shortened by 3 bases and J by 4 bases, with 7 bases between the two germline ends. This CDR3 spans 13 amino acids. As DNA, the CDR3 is TGTGCCAGCTCACCTGGACAGAATCAGCCCCAGCATTTT. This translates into CASSPGQNQPQHF.

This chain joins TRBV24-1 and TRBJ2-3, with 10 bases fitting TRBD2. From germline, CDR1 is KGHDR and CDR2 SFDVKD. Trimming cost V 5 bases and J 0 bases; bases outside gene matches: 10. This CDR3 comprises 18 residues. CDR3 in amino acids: CATSATPGTSESTDTQYF. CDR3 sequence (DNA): TGTGCCACCAGTGCAACACCCGGGACTAGCGAAAGCACAGATACGCAGTATTTT.

The CDR3 sequence is CASKDMRGSYNSPLHF. As DNA, the CDR3 is TGTGCCAGTAAAGATATGAGGGGCTCCTATAATTCACCCCTCCACTTT. The V and J genes are TRBV19 and TRBJ1-6; D is perhaps TRBD1 (5 bases). CDR3 length equals 16 residues. Germline loops: CDR1 LNHDA, CDR2 SQIVND (reference sequence). The V and J ends lost 7 bases and 0 bases respectively, with 13 bases between them.

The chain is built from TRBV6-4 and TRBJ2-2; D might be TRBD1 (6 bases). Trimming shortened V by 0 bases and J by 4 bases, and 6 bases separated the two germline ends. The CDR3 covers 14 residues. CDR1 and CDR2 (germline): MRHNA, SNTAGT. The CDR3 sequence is CASSDSRGTGELFF. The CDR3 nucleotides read TGTGCCAGCAGTGACTCCAGGGGCACCGGGGAGCTGTTTTTT.

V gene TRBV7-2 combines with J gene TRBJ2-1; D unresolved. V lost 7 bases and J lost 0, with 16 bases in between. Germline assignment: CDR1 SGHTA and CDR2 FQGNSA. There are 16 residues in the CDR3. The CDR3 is CASTPIRGFSYNEQFF. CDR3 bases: TGTGCCAGCACCCCCATCCGAGGATTCTCCTACAATGAGCAGTTCTTC.

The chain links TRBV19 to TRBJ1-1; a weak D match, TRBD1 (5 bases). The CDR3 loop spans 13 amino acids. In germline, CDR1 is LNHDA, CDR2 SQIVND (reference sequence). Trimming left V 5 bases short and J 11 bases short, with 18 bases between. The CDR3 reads CASSPPGLSTAFF. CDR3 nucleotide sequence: TGTGCCAGTAGTCCACCGGGACTTTCGACGGCTTTCTTT.

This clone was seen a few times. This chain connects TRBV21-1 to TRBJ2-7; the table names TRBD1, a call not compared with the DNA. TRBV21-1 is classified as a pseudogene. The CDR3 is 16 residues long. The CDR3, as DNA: TGTGCCAGCAGCACCCACAGGGACACCAACTCCTACGAGCAGTACGTC. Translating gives CASSTHRDTNSYEQYV.

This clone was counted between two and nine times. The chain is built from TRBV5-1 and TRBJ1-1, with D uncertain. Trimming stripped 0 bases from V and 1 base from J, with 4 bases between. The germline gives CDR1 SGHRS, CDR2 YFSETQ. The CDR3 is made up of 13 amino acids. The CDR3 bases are TGCGCCAGCAGCTTGGTTCCGAACACTGAAGCTTTCTTT. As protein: CASSLVPNTEAFF.

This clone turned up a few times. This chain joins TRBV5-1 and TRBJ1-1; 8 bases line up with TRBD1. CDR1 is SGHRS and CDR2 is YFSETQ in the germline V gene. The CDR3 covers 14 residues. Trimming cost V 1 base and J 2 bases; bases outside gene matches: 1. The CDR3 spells CASSLSGGNTEAFF. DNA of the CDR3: TGCGCCAGCAGCTTGTCAGGGGGCAACACTGAAGCTTTCTTT.

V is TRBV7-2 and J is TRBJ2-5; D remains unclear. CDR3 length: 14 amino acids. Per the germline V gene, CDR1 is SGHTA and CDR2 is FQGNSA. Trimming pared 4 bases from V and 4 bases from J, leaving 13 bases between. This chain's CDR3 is CASSYTRWGETQYF. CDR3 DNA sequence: TGTGCCAGCAGCTACACCCGATGGGGAGAGACCCAGTACTTC.

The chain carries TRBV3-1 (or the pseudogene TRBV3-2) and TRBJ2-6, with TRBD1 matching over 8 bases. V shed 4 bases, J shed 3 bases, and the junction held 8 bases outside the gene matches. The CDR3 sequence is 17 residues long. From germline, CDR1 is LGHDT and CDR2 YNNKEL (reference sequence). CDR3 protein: CASSPATGGLGANVLTF. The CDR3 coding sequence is TGTGCCAGCAGCCCGGCCACAGGGGGTCTTGGGGCCAACGTCCTGACTTTC.

In nucleotides, the CDR3 is TGTGCCAGCAGGCCCCCAGGGGTAGATCAGCCCCAGCATTTT. It translates to CASRPPGVDQPQHF. This chain uses TRBV7-2 with TRBJ1-5, with a tentative D call TRBD1 (6 bases). Germline CDR1 and CDR2: SGHTA and FQGNSA. The CDR3 sequence is 14 residues long. Trimming removed 6 bases at V and 5 bases at J, with 14 bases between.